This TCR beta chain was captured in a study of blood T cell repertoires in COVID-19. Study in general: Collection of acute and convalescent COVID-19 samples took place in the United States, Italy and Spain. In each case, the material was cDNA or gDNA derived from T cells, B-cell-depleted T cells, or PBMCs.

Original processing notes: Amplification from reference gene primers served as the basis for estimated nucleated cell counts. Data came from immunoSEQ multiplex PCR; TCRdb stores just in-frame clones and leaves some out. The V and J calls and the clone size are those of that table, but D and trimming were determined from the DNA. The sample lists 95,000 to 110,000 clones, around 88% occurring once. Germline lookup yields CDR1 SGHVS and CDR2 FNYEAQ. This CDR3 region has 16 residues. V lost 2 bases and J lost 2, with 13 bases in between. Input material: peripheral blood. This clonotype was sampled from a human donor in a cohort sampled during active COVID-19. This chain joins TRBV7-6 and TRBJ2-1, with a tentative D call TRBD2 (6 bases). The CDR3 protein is CASSLSTSPTYNEQFF. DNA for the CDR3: TGTGCCAGCAGCTTAAGTACTAGCCCAACCTACAATGAGCAGTTCTTC.